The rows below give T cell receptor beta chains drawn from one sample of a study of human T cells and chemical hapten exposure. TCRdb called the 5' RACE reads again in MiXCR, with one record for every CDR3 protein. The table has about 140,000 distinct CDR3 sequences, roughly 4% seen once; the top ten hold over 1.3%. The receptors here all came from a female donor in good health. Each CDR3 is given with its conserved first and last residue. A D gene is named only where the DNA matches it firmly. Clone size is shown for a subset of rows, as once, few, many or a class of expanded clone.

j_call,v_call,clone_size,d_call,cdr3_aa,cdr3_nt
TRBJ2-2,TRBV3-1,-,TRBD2,CASSQDPGGSSGELFF,TGTGCCAGCAGCCAAGATCCGGGGGGAAGTTCCGGGGAGCTGTTTTTT
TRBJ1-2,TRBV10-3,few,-,CAISETQGSVGYTF,TGTGCCATCAGTGAGACGCAGGGATCGGTGGGCTACACCTTC
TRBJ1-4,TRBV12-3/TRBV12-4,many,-,CASSSSRVYEKLFF,TGTGCCAGCAGTTCGAGCAGGGTTTATGAAAAACTGTTTTTT
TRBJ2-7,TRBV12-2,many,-,CASRLSSGGPYEQYF,TGTGCAAGTCGCTTATCTAGCGGGGGCCCCTACGAGCAGTACTTC
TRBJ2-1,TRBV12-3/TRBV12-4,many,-,CASGTHYNEQFF,TGTGCCAGCGGGACCCACTACAATGAGCAGTTCTTC
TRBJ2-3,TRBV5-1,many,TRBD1,CASSWSTLRDRAQLDTQYF,TGCGCCAGCAGCTGGTCAACGCTCCGGGACAGGGCCCAGCTTGATACGCAGTATTTT
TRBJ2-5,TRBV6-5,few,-,CASSRASVRETQYF,TGTGCCAGCAGTCGAGCTAGCGTCAGAGAGACCCAGTACTTC
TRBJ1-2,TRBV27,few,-,CASSLNSGYGYTF,TGTGCCAGCAGTCTCAATTCAGGCTATGGCTACACCTTC
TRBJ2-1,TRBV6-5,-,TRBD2,CASSSTSMCEQFF,TGTGCCAGCAGCTCGACTAGCATGTGTGAGCAGTTCTTC
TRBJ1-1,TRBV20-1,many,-,CSATAPGSKAFF,TGCAGTGCTACCGCCCCCGGGTCGAAGGCTTTCTTT
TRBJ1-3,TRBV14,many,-,CASSATRLSGNTIYF,TGTGCCAGCAGCGCCACCAGACTCTCTGGAAACACCATATATTTT
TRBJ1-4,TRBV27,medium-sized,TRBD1,CASSSRQGIPLATNEKLFF,TGTGCCAGCAGTTCGAGACAGGGAATACCCCTTGCAACTAATGAAAAACTGTTTTTT
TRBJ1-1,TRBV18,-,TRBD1,CASSNQWTGKSGEAFF,TGTGCCAGCTCGAACCAATGGACAGGGAAGAGTGGTGAAGCTTTCTTT
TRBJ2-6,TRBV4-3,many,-,CASSQPDSSSGANVLTF,TGCGCCAGCAGCCAACCAGACAGTTCCTCTGGGGCCAACGTCCTGACTTTC
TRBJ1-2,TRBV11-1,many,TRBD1,CASSLDRADYGYTF,TGTGCCAGCAGCTTGGACAGGGCCGACTATGGCTACACCTTC
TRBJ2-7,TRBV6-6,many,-,CASSYRTFSYEQYF,TGTGCCAGCAGTTACAGGACGTTTTCCTACGAGCAGTACTTC
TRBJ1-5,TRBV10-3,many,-,CAISAFPGTEGNQPQHF,TGTGCCATCAGTGCCTTCCCCGGGACCGAGGGCAATCAGCCCCAGCATTTT
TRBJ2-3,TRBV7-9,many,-,CASSSVVTDTQYF,TGTGCCAGCAGCTCCGTAGTCACAGATACGCAGTATTTT
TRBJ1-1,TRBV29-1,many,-,CSVEDEVGPTTAAFF,TGCAGCGTTGAAGATGAGGTCGGGCCTACCACTGCGGCTTTCTTT
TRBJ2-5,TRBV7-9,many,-,CASRHGTVQETQYF,TGTGCCAGCAGACACGGGACGGTCCAAGAGACCCAGTACTTC
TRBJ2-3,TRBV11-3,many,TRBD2,CASSRGGARDTQYF,TGTGCCAGCAGCCGCGGGGGGGCCAGGGATACGCAGTATTTT
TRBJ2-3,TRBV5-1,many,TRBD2,CASSLDGGAWDTQYF,TGCGCCAGCAGCTTGGACGGGGGGGCCTGGGATACGCAGTATTTT
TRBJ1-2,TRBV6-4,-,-,CASRPSDETAYGYTF,TGTGCCAGCAGACCCAGCGACGAGACAGCCTATGGCTACACCTTC
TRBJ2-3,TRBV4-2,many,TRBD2,CASSQIPGTRIADTQYF,TGTGCCAGCAGCCAAATTCCCGGGACTAGGATAGCAGATACGCAGTATTTT
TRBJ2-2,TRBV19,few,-,CASRISTGELFF,TGTGCCAGTAGGATTTCGACCGGGGAGCTGTTTTTT
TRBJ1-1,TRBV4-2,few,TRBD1,CASSQTTGVHTEAFF,TGTGCCAGCAGCCAGACGACAGGGGTGCACACTGAAGCTTTCTTT
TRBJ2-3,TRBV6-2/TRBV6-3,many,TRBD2,CASKPSSGGAADTQYF,TGTGCCAGCAAACCTTCAAGCGGGGGGGCCGCAGATACGCAGTATTTT
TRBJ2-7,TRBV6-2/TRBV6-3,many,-,CASSTPDGSSYEQYF,TGTGCCAGCAGTACCCCGGACGGTTCTTCCTACGAGCAGTACTTC
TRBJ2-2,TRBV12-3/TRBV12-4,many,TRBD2,CASSSAGTSGTGELFF,TGTGCCAGCAGCAGCGCCGGGACTAGCGGGACCGGGGAGCTGTTTTTT
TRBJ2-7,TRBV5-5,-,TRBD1,CASSLVSGGSYEQYF,TGTGCCAGCAGCTTGGTGTCAGGGGGATCCTACGAGCAGTACTTC
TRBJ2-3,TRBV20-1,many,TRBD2,CSASTLAVELDTQYF,TGCAGTGCTAGTACCCTAGCGGTAGAGTTAGATACGCAGTATTTT
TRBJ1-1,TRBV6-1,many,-,CASSEFVSGTTEAFF,TGTGCCAGCAGTGAATTTGTTTCGGGGACTACTGAAGCTTTCTTT
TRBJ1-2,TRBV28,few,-,CASSPPVGGGYGYTF,TGTGCCAGCAGTCCTCCTGTTGGGGGGGGCTATGGCTACACCTTC